The clone carrying this T cell receptor beta chain was detected a few times. The data were obtained in a study of naive and memory T cell subsets. Germline CDR1 and CDR2: GTSNPN and SVGIG (reference sequence). The CDR3 is 13 residues long. V lost 0 bases, J lost 7 bases, and 13 bases lay in between. An equimolar mix of two oligonucleotides served as the beta constant-region primer for TRBC1 and TRBC2. MiXCR was run by TCRdb on the UMI-ligation and nested PCR reads, yielding one entry per CDR3 protein. This table holds tens of thousands of distinct CDR3 sequences, less than 15% found once. Sequenced: central memory CD4+ T cells from blood. The chain recombines TRBV30 with TRBJ2-7; D unresolved. This sequence originates from a human donor in good health. CDR3 coding DNA: TGTGCCTGGAGTGTTACGGACGGTTTTGAGCAGTACTTC. Amino acid sequence: CAWSVTDGFEQYF.